This T cell receptor beta chain was sequenced during a study of response to subunit inactivated influenza vaccine. Findings and caveats of the study: Each seasonal influenza vaccination recruits few new T cells, the authors suggested.

This clonotype was seen more than once but under ten times. Its specificity is not known. Each CDR3 protein gets one entry after TCRdb re-called the RT-PCR reads with MiXCR. The repertoire holds 490,000 or so distinct CDR3 sequences, around 8% seen once, with 10% to 15% in the top ten. CDR1 and CDR2 from the germline V gene are MNHEY and SVGAGI. The V end was cut by 5 bases, the J end by 2 bases, with 8 bases between. The CDR3 sequence is 13 residues long. Sequencing used PBMCs from blood, obtained less than 30 months after vaccination. The TCR was taken from a man between 50 and 70 years old who received an inactivated influenza vaccine. The chain carries TRBV6-5 and TRBJ2-3; D is uncertain. CDR3 DNA: TGTGCCAGCAGTACTGGATACACAGATACGCAGTATTTT. Protein: CASSTGYTDTQYF.